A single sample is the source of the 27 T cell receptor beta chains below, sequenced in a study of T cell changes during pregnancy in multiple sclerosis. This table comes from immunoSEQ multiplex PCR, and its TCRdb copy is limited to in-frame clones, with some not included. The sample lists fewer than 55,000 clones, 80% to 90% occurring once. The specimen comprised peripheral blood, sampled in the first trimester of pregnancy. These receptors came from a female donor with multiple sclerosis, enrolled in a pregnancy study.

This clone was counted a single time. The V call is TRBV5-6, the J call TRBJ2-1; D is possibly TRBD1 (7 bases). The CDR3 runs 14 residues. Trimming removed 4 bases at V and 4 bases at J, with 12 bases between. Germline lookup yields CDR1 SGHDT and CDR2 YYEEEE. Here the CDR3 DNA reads TGTGCCAGCAGCGCGGGACAGATATACAATGAGCAGTTCTTC. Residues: CASSAGQIYNEQFF. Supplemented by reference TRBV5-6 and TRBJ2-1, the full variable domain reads DAGVTQSPTHLIKTRGQQVTLRCSPKSGHDTVSWYQQALGQGPQFIFQYYEEEERQRGNFPDRFSGHQFPNYSSELNVNALLLGDSALYLCASSAGQIYNEQFFGPGTRLTVL.

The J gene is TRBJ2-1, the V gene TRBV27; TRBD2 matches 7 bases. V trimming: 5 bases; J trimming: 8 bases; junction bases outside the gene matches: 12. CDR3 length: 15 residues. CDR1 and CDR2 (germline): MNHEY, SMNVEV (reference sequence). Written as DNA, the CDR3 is TGTGCCAGCAGTCCCCGTCGGTGGGGGGGGGATGAGCAGTTCTTC. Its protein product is CASSPRRWGGDEQFF.

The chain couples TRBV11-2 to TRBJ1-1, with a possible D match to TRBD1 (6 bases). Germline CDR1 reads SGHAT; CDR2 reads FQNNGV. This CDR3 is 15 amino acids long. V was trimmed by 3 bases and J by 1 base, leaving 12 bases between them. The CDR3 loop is CASSLTGSGNTEAFF. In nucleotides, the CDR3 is TGTGCCAGCAGCTTGACAGGATCCGGGAACACTGAAGCTTTCTTT.

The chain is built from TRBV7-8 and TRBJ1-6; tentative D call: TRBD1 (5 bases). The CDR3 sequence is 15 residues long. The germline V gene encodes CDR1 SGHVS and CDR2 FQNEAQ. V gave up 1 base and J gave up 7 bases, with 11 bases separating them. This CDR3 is CASSLGGAENSPLHF. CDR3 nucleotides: TGTGCCAGCAGCTTAGGGGGCGCGGAAAATTCACCCCTCCACTTT. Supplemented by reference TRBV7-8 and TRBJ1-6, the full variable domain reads GAGVSQSPRYKVAKRGQDVALRCDPISGHVSLFWYQQALGQGPEFLTYFQNEAQLDKSGLPSDRFFAERPEGSVSTLKIQRTQQEDSAVYLCASSLGGAENSPLHFGNGTRLTVT.

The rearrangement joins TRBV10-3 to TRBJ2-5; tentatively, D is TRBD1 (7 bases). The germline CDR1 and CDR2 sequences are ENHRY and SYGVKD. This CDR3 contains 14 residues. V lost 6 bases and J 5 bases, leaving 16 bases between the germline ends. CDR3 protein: CAIRGTAGGETQYF. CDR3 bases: TGTGCCATCAGAGGGACAGCGGGCGGTGAGACCCAGTACTTC.

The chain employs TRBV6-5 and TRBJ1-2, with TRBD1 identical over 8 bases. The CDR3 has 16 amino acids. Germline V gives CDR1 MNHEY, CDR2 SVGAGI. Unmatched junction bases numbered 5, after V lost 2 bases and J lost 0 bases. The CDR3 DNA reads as TGTGCCAGCAGTTACGACACAGGGGGAGCTAACTATGGCTACACCTTC. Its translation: CASSYDTGGANYGYTF.

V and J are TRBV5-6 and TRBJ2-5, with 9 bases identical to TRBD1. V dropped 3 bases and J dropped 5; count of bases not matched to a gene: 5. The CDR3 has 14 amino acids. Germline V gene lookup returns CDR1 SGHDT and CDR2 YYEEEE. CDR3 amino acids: CASSWGQGGETQYF. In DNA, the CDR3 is TGTGCCAGCAGCTGGGGACAGGGCGGGGAGACCCAGTACTTC.

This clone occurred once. This chain's CDR3 is CASSSGLAWRVNEQFF. CDR3 nucleotides: TGTGCCAGCAGCTCAGGACTAGCATGGAGGGTGAATGAGCAGTTCTTC. This chain connects TRBV5-8 to TRBJ2-1, with 8 bases lining up with TRBD2. J was trimmed by 7 bases and V by 3 bases; bases with no gene match: 12. This CDR3 has 16 residues. The germline V gene encodes CDR1 SGHTS and CDR2 YDEGEE.

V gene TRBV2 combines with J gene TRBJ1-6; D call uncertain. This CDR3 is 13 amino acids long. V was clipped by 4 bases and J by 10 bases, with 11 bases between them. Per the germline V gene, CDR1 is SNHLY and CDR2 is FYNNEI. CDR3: CASSGPISSPLHF. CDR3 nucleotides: TGTGCCAGCAGTGGCCCGATAAGCTCACCCCTCCACTTT.

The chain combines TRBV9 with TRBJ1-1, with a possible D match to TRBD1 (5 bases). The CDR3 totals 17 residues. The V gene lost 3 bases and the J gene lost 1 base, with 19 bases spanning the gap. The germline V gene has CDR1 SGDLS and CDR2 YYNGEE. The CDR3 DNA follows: TGTGCCAGCAGCGCAATTCGGGACGGGAGACAGAACACTGAAGCTTTCTTT. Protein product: CASSAIRDGRQNTEAFF.

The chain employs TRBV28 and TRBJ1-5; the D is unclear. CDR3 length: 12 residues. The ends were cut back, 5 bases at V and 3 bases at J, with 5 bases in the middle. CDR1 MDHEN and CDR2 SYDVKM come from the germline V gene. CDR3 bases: TGTGCCAGCAGTATACTCAATCAGCCCCAGCATTTT. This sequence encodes CASSILNQPQHF.

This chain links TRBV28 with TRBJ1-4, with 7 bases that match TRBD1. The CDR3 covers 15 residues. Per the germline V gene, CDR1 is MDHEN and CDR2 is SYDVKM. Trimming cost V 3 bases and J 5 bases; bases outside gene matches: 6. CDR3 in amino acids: CASSFPPGQNEKLFF. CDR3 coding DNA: TGTGCCAGCAGTTTTCCCCCGGGACAGAATGAAAAACTGTTTTTT.

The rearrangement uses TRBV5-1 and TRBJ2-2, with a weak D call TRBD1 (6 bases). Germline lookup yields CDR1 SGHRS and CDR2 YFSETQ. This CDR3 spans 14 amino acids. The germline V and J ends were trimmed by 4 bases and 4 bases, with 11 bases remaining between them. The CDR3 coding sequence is TGCGCCAGCAGCGTCCGGGACACCACCGGGGAGCTGTTTTTT. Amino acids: CASSVRDTTGELFF.

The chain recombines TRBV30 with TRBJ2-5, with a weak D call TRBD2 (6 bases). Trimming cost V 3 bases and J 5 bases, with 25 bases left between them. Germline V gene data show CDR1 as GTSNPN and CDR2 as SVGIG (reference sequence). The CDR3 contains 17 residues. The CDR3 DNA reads TGTGCCTGGAGCTCCTGGGGGGTCGGTTGGGGTAAGGAGACCCAGTACTTC. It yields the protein CAWSSWGVGWGKETQYF.

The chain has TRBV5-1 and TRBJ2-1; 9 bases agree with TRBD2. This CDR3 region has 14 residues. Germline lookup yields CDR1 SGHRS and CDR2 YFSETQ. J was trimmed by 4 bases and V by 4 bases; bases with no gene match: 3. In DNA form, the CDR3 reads TGCGCCAGCAGCGGCGGGGGGGCTTACAATGAGCAGTTCTTC. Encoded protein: CASSGGGAYNEQFF.

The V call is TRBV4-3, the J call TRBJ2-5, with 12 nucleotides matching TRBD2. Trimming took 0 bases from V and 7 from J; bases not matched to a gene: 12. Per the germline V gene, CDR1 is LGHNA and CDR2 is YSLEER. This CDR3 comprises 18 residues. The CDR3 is CASSQDYRTSGAQGTQYF. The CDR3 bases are TGCGCCAGCAGCCAAGATTACCGGACTAGCGGGGCACAGGGGACCCAGTACTTC.

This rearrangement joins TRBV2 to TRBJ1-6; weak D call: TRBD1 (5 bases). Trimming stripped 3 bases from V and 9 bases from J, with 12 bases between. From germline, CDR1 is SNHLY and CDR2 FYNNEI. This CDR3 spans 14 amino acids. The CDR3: CASSEGGSFSPLHF. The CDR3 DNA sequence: TGTGCCAGCAGTGAGGGGGGTTCGTTTTCACCCCTCCACTTT.

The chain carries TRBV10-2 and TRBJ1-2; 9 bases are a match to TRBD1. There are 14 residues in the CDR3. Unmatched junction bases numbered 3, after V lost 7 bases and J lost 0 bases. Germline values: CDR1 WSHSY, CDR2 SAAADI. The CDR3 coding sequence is TGCGCCAGCAAGAGACAGGGGGCTAACTATGGCTACACCTTC. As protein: CASKRQGANYGYTF.

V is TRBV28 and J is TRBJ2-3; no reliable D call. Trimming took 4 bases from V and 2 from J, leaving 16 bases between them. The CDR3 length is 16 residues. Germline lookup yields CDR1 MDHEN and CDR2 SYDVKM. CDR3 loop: CASSSLSQKPTDTQYF. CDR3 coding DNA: TGTGCCAGCAGTTCCTTATCTCAGAAACCCACAGATACGCAGTATTTT. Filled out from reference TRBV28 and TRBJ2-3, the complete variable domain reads DVKVTQSSRYLVKRTGEKVFLECVQDMDHENMFWYRQDPGLGLRLIYFSYDVKMKEKGDIPEGYSVSREKKERFSLILESASTNQTSMYLCASSSLSQKPTDTQYFGPGTRLTVL.

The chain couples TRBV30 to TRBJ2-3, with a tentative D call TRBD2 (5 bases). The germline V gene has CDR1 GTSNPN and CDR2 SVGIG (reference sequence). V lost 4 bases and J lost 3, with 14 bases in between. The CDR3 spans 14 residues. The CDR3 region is CAWNLRRKTDTQYF. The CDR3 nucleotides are TGTGCCTGGAATCTGAGGAGGAAAACAGATACGCAGTATTTT.

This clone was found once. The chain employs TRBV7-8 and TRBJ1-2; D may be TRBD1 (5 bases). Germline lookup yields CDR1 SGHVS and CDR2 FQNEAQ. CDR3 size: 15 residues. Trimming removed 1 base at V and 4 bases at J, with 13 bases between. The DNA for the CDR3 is TGTGCCAGCAGCTTAGGCGCCCCAGGGTCCTATGGCTACACCTTC. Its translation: CASSLGAPGSYGYTF. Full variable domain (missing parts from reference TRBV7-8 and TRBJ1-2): GAGVSQSPRYKVAKRGQDVALRCDPISGHVSLFWYQQALGQGPEFLTYFQNEAQLDKSGLPSDRFFAERPEGSVSTLKIQRTQQEDSAVYLCASSLGAPGSYGYTFGSGTRLTVV.

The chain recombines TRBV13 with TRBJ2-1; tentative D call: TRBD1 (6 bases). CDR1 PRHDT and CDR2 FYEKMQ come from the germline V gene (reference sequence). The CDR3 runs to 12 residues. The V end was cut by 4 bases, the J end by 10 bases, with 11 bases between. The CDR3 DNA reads TGTGCCAGCAGCTGGGCGCAGGGGGAGCAGTTCTTC. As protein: CASSWAQGEQFF.

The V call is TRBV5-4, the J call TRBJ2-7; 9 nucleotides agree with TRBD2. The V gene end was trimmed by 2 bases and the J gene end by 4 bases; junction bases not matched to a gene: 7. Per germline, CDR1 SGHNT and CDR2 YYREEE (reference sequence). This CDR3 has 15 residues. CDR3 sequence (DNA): TGTGCCAGCAGCTTCGGCGGGGGGGATAGATACGAGCAGTACTTC. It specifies CASSFGGGDRYEQYF.

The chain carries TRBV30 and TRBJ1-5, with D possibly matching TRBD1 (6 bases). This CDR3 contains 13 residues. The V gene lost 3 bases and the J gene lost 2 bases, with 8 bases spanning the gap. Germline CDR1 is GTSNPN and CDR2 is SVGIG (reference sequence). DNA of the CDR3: TGTGCCTGGAGCGCAGGGGGCAATCAGCCCCAGCATTTT. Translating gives CAWSAGGNQPQHF.

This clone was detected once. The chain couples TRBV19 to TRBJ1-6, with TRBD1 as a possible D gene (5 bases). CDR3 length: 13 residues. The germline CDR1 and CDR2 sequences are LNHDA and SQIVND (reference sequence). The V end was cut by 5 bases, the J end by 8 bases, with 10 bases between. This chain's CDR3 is CASSPRAYSPLHF. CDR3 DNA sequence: TGTGCCAGTAGTCCCAGGGCTTATTCACCCCTCCACTTT.

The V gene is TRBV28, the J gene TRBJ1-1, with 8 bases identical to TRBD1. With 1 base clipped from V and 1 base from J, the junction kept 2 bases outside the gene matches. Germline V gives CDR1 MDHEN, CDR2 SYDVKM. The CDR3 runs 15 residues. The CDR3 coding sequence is TGTGCCAGCAGTTTATTAGGGACAGGGAACACTGAAGCTTTCTTT. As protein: CASSLLGTGNTEAFF.

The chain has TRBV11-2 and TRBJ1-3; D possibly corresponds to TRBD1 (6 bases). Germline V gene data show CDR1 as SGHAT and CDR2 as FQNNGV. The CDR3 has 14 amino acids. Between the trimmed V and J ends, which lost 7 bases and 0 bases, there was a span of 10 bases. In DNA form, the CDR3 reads TGTGCCAGCACCTCGGGACACTCTGGAAACACCATATATTTT. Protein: CASTSGHSGNTIYF.